This TCR beta chain originates from a study of vaccination and CD4 T cells after COVID-19 (dated by TCRdb to between 2021 and 2023). Looking at the study overall: SARS-CoV-2 positivity had been established in the convalescent patients by nasal swab PCR, and mild disease was recorded in several of these patients and severe disease in one. The convalescent cohort comprised six males and four females, including two Hispanic individuals, seven Caucasians, two Asians and one multiracial person. Participants received two doses of either the Pfizer-BioNTech BNT162b2 vaccine (n=8) or the Moderna mRNA-1273 vaccine (n=2). Post-COVID blood samples were collected from convalescent patients a median of approximately 93 days after diagnosis, with a range of about 30 to 161 days. Post-vaccine blood samples were obtained a median of about 72 days after the second vaccine dose, with a range of about 13 to 250 days. For stimulating the cultures, overlapping spike peptide pools were used, derived from SARS-CoV-2 as well as from the common cold coronaviruses HCoV-NL63, HCoV-OC43 and HCoV-229E. In control cultures, a CEFX viral epitope pool was used as positive control, an HIV-1 Nef peptide pool was used as negative control, or no peptide was added. In 10 COVID-19 convalescent patients and a few infection-naive healthy vaccine recipients, researchers compared the spike-specific CD4+ TCR repertoire from before mRNA vaccination with the repertoire from after.

Study-wide findings and limitations: Of the vaccine-specific clones in convalescent patients, 304 of 307, or nearly all, reacted only to SARS-CoV-2 spike and did not cross-react with common cold coronaviruses. The number of convalescent patients in the study was relatively small, and the study did not examine early timepoints following natural infection. The median count of SARS-CoV-2-reactive clonotypes went up from under 25 after infection to 38 after vaccination, although the change was not significant. Among convalescent patients, a median roughly 90% of the SARS-CoV-2-reactive clones seen after vaccination appeared only after vaccination, which suggests priming specific to the vaccine.

Deletion took 6 bases off V and 0 bases off J, with a span of 17 bases between the germline ends. CDR1 and CDR2 were assigned from the germline V gene as MDHEN and SYDVKM. From the cysteine up to the phenylalanine, the CDR3 has a length of 16 residues. The kept DNA is CDR3 alone, 48 bases in frame from the first base. About this clonotype itself: Its specific antigen is unknown. Base quality data are lacking; no much larger clone is found one base away.

The library came from PCR. DNA from cultured CD4+ T cells was subjected to TCR sequencing with the Oncomine TCR Beta short-read assay at the Johns Hopkins FTIC core. The QIAamp micro DNA kit was used to extract genomic DNA from the cultured CD4+ T cells. Oncomine TCR Beta libraries from cultured CD4+ T cells were pooled with unique dual indexes and sequenced on an Illumina iSeq 100. Turning to the authors' computational methods: Non-productive sequences were removed, and CDR3s not starting with C, not ending with F or W, or shorter than 7 amino acids were discarded. The MANAFEST web application was used to identify antigen-specific clonotypes by comparing peptide-stimulated wells against reference wells and other culture wells. Positive clones required FDR below 0.05, an odds ratio above 5, and productive frequency above 0.1% in at least two of three replicate wells. A clonotype counted as cross-reactive if it showed significant expansion both in the SARS-CoV-2 spike wells and in at least one common cold coronavirus spike condition. Levenshtein distances (stringdist) and unrooted phylogenetic trees (ape) in R version 3.6.1 were used to assess CDR3 homology. TCRdb itself trimmed the public reads at Q25 with fastp, ran MiXCR and retained productive beta chains. A single entry per CDR3 protein holds the most common genes and DNA from its merged rows. V and J calls and clone size were set by TCRdb, not the authors. The sample yields under 25,000 distinct CDR3 sequences; 40% were counted once. The leading ten clones occupy under 10% of the sample.

This sample's treatment or condition label indicates: approximately 11-day PBMC culture with coronavirus spike peptide pools or control peptides (ViraFEST assay). The study used the ViraFEST assay, which expanded antigen-specific T cells with peptide pools and then identified expanded clonotypes by TCR sequencing. The convalescent patients' positive SARS-CoV-2 PCR tests were from March to December 2020, which was before the Alpha, Beta and Delta variants emerged in the United States. Fewer than 2.5 million PBMCs per well were cultured in IMDM with approximately 5% human AB serum and roughly 10 IU/ml IL-2, plus 10 ug/ml peptide pools. Half of the culture medium was replaced with fresh IL-2-containing medium on days 3 and 7. After around 10 days of culture, CD4+ T cells were isolated by negative selection using the EasySep CD4+ T cell isolation kit. Ficoll-Paque Plus gradient centrifugation was used to isolate PBMCs from whole blood, and the isolated PBMCs were then either used fresh or cryopreserved at -140C. Each culture condition was generally run in triplicate wells.

This TCR was recovered from a human donor who had recovered from COVID-19. Sequencing was performed on CD4+ T cells from blood, cultured in vitro, taken after SARS-CoV-2 vaccination. The sequence links TRBV28 to TRBJ1-1; the D gene is perhaps TRBD1, from 6 matching bases. The CDR3 is CASSETRRGVNTEAFF. The nucleotide sequence reads as follows: TGTGCCAGCAGCGAAACACGGAGGGGGGTGAACACTGAAGCTTTCTTT.